This T cell receptor beta chain stems from a study of shared clonotypes between healthy human individuals. Study outcomes and limitations: At large depth, rarefaction still showed sorted-subset sequencing to be incomplete. Against clonotypes common to all four donors, non-shared ones had lower generation probabilities. Sample collection involved blood only; tissue repertoires are likely different.

With respect to this clone: Its antigen is unidentified. Other nucleotide sequences from this sample produce the same CDR3.

Germline-derived CDR1 and CDR2 are MNHNS and SASEGT. The CDR3 covers 14 residues. Deletions cut 0 bases from V and 1 base from J, with 7 bases between. TCRdb keeps only in-frame clones here, not all; method: immunoSEQ multiplex PCR. The sample has approximately 2.3 million clones, about 92% seen once. Everyone who donated was a Caucasian adult who lived in Nashville, Tennessee. The chain couples TRBV6-1 to TRBJ2-7; D remains ambiguous. The receptor's source is a man aged 18 to 35 in good health. Some clones in this sample may be carry-over from other donors' samples. Sequencing used naive CD4+ T cells from PBMCs. As to subset: CD45RA+ positively selected. CDR3 bases: TGTGCCAGCAGTGAAGCGGGGTCATCCTACGAGCAGTACTTC. It is translated as CASSEAGSSYEQYF.